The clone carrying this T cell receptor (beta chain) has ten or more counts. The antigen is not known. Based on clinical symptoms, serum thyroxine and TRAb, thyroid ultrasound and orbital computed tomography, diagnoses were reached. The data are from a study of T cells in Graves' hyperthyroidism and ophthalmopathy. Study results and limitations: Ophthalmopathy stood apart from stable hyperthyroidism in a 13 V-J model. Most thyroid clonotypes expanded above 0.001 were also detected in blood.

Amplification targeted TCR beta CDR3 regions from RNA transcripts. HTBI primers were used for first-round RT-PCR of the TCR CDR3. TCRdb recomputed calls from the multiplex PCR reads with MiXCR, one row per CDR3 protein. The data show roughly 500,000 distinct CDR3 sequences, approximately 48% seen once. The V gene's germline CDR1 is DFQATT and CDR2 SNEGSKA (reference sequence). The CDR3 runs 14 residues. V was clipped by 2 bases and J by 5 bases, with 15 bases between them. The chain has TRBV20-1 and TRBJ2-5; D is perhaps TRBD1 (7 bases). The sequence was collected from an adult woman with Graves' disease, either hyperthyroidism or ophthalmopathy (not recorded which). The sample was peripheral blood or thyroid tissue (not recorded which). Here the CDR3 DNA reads TGCAGTGCTAGAACTACAGGGGACTGGGAGACCCAGTACTTC. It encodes CSARTTGDWETQYF.